One sample yielded the 32 T cell receptor beta chains listed below, sequenced in a study of T cell repertoires in cytomegalovirus infection. TCRdb re-called the reads through MiXCR, storing one row per CDR3 protein. The table includes around 530,000 distinct CDR3 sequences, approximately 15% detected once. The specimen sequenced was CD8+ T cells from PBMCs. The receptors were gathered from a human donor in good health (CMV status not recorded). Some clones in this sample may be carry-over from other donors' samples.

This clonotype was seen repeatedly, ten times or more. The chain couples TRBV12-3 or TRBV12-4 to TRBJ2-1, with TRBD1 matching 7 bases. Trimming removed 6 bases from V and 7 bases from J; junction bases left unmatched: 3. The CDR3 sequence is 12 residues long. The CDR3 sequence: CASRADRNEQFF. CDR3 sequence (DNA): TGTGCCAGCAGGGCGGACAGGAATGAGCAGTTCTTC.

This clonotype was found many times. The chain uses TRBV28 and TRBJ2-1, with TRBD2 matching over 10 bases. This CDR3 contains 15 residues. J lost 9 bases, V lost 2 bases, and 7 bases had no gene match. Germline V gene sequence: CDR1 MDHEN, CDR2 SYDVKM. The chain's CDR3 is CASSLASGSTVEQFF. The DNA of the CDR3 is TGTGCCAGCAGTTTAGCTAGCGGGAGCACGGTTGAGCAGTTCTTC.

A few counts support this clonotype. The gene calls are TRBV20-1 and TRBJ2-7, with D possibly being TRBD1 (5 bases). Germline V lookup: CDR1 DFQATT, CDR2 SNEGSKA (reference sequence). V lost 6 bases and J lost 7, with 13 bases in between. The CDR3 is made up of 11 amino acids. Here the CDR3 DNA reads TGCAGTGCCCTCCAGGGTGGTGAGCAGTACTTC. It is translated as CSALQGGEQYF.

This clonotype was recorded many times. The CDR3 DNA reads as TGTGCCAGCAGCCAAGATGTGGGTAACCGGAGAAATGAGCAGTTCTTC. Translated, it gives CASSQDVGNRRNEQFF. The chain recombines TRBV14 with TRBJ2-1, with no clear D. Germline V gene sequence: CDR1 SGHDN, CDR2 FVKESK. The CDR3 has 16 amino acids. V shed 0 bases and J shed 7 bases, with 16 bases lying between them.

This clonotype has a count of ten or more. The CDR3: CATSRDERQGNYGYTF. The CDR3 DNA sequence: TGTGCCACCAGCAGAGATGAGAGACAGGGGAACTATGGCTACACCTTC. The V gene is TRBV15, the J gene TRBJ1-2; 8 bases match TRBD1. CDR1 is LNHNV, CDR2 YYDKDF, per germline (reference sequence). The CDR3 consists of 16 residues. With V trimmed by 0 bases and J by 2 bases, 5 bases remained unmatched. The entire variable domain, with the rest obtained from reference TRBV15 and TRBJ1-2, is as follows: DAMVIQNPRYQVTQFGKPVTLSCSQTLNHNVMYWYQQKSSQAPKLLFHYYDKDFNNEADTPDNFQSRRPNTSFCFLDIRSPGLGDTAMYLCATSRDERQGNYGYTFGSGTRLTVV.

This clonotype was seen ten or more times. The rearrangement uses TRBV29-1 and TRBJ1-1, with D unresolved. Germline-derived CDR1 and CDR2 are SQVTM and ANQGSEA. The CDR3 covers 13 residues. Here the CDR3 reads CSQRDGLNTEAFF. The CDR3 DNA is TGCAGTCAAAGGGATGGTTTGAACACTGAAGCTTTCTTT. Full variable domain (outside the CDR3, taken from reference TRBV29-1 and TRBJ1-1): SAVISQKPSRDICQRGTSLTIQCQVDSQVTMMFWYRQQPGQSLTLIATANQGSEATYESGFVIDKFPISRPNLTFSTLTVSNMSPEDSSIYLCSQRDGLNTEAFFGQGTRLTVV.

Many counts were recorded for this clonotype. V and J are TRBV7-3 and TRBJ2-2; no clear D. V lost 7 bases and J lost 1, with 10 bases in between. The CDR3 runs 14 residues. Per the germline V gene, CDR1 is SGHTA and CDR2 is FQGTGA. Here the CDR3 reads CASTQTENTGELFF. The CDR3 nucleotides are TGTGCCAGCACCCAAACGGAGAACACCGGGGAGCTGTTTTTT.

On this clonotype itself: A read error may explain this, as a much larger clone is one base away. Written as DNA, the CDR3 is TGTGCCAGCAGCTCCCCCGGACGGAACTATGGCTACACCTTC. Amino acid sequence: CASSSPGRNYGYTF. The chain carries TRBV7-9 and TRBJ1-2; D is uncertain. The V gene's germline CDR1 is SEHNR and CDR2 FQNEAQ (reference sequence). The CDR3 loop spans 14 amino acids. Trimming cost V 4 bases and J 2 bases, with 11 bases left between them.

This clonotype has only a few counts. In this CDR3 the conserved last residue, phenylalanine or tryptophan, is missing, so a read error is likely. No DNA is shown, since the ends of the CDR3 on it are uncertain; the CDR3 is the one TCRdb lists. The rearrangement joins TRBV23-1 to TRBJ2-7. TRBV23-1 is treated as an ORF (open reading frame) with a function not yet certain. The CDR3 length is 9 residues, termini included. CDR3 region: CASSQSRDL.

This clonotype has ten or more counts. The chain joins TRBV7-6 to TRBJ1-4; D is uncertain. The length of the CDR3 is 15 residues. V was pared by 1 base and J by 3 bases, with 9 bases between. Germline V gene data show CDR1 as SGHVS and CDR2 as FNYEAQ. For the CDR3, the DNA is TGTGCCAGCAGCTTAGAGGTGTCGCCTAATGAAAAACTGTTTTTT. Its protein is CASSLEVSPNEKLFF. The complete variable domain, with remaining parts taken from reference TRBV7-6 and TRBJ1-4, reads GAGVSQSPRYKVTKRGQDVALRCDPISGHVSLYWYRQALGQGPEFLTYFNYEAQQDKSGLPNDRFSAERPEGSISTLTIQRTEQRDSAMYRCASSLEVSPNEKLFFGSGTQLSVL.

This clonotype was counted between two and nine times. The chain uses TRBV29-1 and TRBJ2-7, with TRBD1 as a possible D gene (6 bases). The V gene's germline CDR1 is SQVTM and CDR2 ANQGSEA. This CDR3 has 12 residues. The V and J ends lost 6 bases and 2 bases respectively, with 11 bases between them. CDR3 sequence (DNA): TGCAGCGTGGGGACATCCCCCTACGAGCAGTACTTC. Translated, it gives CSVGTSPYEQYF.

Notes on this clonotype: A clone one base away is much larger, so this may be a read error. This chain joins TRBV6-5 and TRBJ2-1, with TRBD2 identical over 9 bases. Germline lookup yields CDR1 MNHEY and CDR2 SVGAGI. This CDR3 is 15 amino acids long. The CDR3, as DNA: TGTGTCAGCTCGCTTGCGGGAGGGATGTACAATGTGCAGTTCTTC. Translated, it gives CVSSLAGGMYNVQFF.

This clonotype was seen more than once but under ten times. J is TRBJ2-7 and V is TRBV25-1; tentatively, D is TRBD2 (6 bases). This CDR3 region has 15 residues. Trimming removed 3 bases from V and 2 bases from J, with 14 bases in between. Germline V CDR1 and CDR2: MGHDK, SYGVNS. The CDR3 DNA reads as TGTGCCAGCAGTGATCCGGGAGAAGCGGCCTACGAGCAGTACTTC. Its translation: CASSDPGEAAYEQYF.

This clonotype was picked up a small number of times. This chain connects TRBV12-3 or TRBV12-4 to TRBJ2-5; D may be TRBD1 or TRBD2 (6 bases each). This CDR3 region has 18 residues. V lost 4 bases, J lost 2 bases, and 23 bases lay in between. The CDR3 loop reads CASSSRGVAGSYQETQYF. The CDR3 DNA reads TGTGCCAGCAGTTCTAGGGGGGTGGCAGGGTCCTATCAAGAGACCCAGTACTTC.

The chain couples TRBV14 to TRBJ2-2; TRBD1 matches at 8 bases. Germline values: CDR1 SGHDN, CDR2 FVKESK. V gave up 3 bases and J gave up 3 bases; unmatched junction bases: 18. The CDR3 sequence is 20 residues long. CDR3 nucleotides: TGTGCCAGCAGCCATCAACCCGGGGCAGGGGGCGCCGTTTACACCGGGGAGCTGTTTTTT. The encoded protein is CASSHQPGAGGAVYTGELFF.

As concerns this clonotype: This could be a read error, since a much larger clone is one nucleotide away. No conserved phenylalanine or tryptophan ends this CDR3, so it is likely a read error. The V and J genes are TRBV11-2 and TRBJ2-7; 7 bases map to TRBD1. The CDR3 has 15 amino acids. The V and J ends lost 5 bases and 0 bases, in that order; junction bases with no gene match: 7. Germline assignment: CDR1 SGHAT and CDR2 FQNNGV. The CDR3 is CASSPGQALSYEQYL. CDR3 DNA: TGTGCCAGCAGCCCTGGACAGGCCCTCTCCTACGAGCAGTACTTA.

This clonotype was counted ten times or more. The rearrangement links TRBV2 to TRBJ2-6; the D is unclear. This CDR3 has 16 amino acids. V was trimmed by 6 bases and J by 0 bases, leaving 12 bases between them. The germline V gene has CDR1 SNHLY and CDR2 FYNNEI. The CDR3 loop reads CASRPTDPSGANVLTF. DNA for the CDR3: TGTGCCAGCAGACCCACAGATCCCTCTGGGGCCAACGTCCTGACTTTC.

This clonotype was recorded many times. The chain uses TRBV7-9 and TRBJ2-7; 9 bases map to TRBD1. The CDR3 totals 15 residues. Germline values: CDR1 SEHNR, CDR2 FQNEAQ (reference sequence). J gave up 4 bases and V 5 bases, and 9 bases lay outside the gene matches. Here the CDR3 reads CASSPPGTGIYEQYF. DNA of the CDR3: TGTGCCAGCAGCCCTCCCGGGACAGGGATTTACGAGCAGTACTTC. Together with reference TRBV7-9 and TRBJ2-7, the CDR3 gives the full variable domain: DTGVSQNPRHKITKRGQNVTFRCDPISEHNRLYWYRQTLGQGPEFLTYFQNEAQLEKSRLLSDRFSAERPKGSFSTLEIQRTEQGDSAMYLCASSPPGTGIYEQYFGPGTRLTVT.

This clonotype appeared a single time. A read error may produce the germline difference seen at one junction end. This chain connects TRBV12-3 or TRBV12-4 to TRBJ2-2; 7 positions agree with TRBD2. The CDR3 runs to 14 residues. CDR3 coding DNA: TGTGCCAGCAGCATTGCGGGAGTAGGCGGGGAGCTGCTTTTT. Its translation: CASSIAGVGGELLF.

The CDR3 region has the DNA TGTGCCACCAGTGGGGGGGGAGCCAGTGGCTACACCTTC. Its translation is CATSGGGASGYTF. The gene calls are TRBV24-1 and TRBJ1-2; D possibly corresponds to TRBD1 (5 bases). Germline V gives CDR1 KGHDR, CDR2 SFDVKD. CDR3 length equals 13 residues. V shed 5 bases and J shed 7 bases, with 13 bases lying between them.

This clonotype appeared many times. This chain links TRBV7-9 with TRBJ1-6; D is possibly TRBD1 (5 bases). Germline V gene lookup returns CDR1 SEHNR and CDR2 FQNEAQ (reference sequence). Trimming removed 6 bases at V and 5 bases at J, with 11 bases between. The CDR3 is 14 residues long. CDR3 bases: TGTGCCAGCAGGGGGGAAGGGCATAATTCACCCCTCCACTTT. Protein sequence: CASRGEGHNSPLHF.

The chain joins TRBV7-3 to TRBJ2-1; D might be TRBD2 (6 bases). Germline V gene lookup returns CDR1 SGHTA and CDR2 FQGTGA. V lost 5 bases to trimming and J lost 10 bases, with 18 bases between them. The CDR3 loop spans 14 amino acids. The CDR3 DNA sequence: TGTGCCAGCAGCGCACTAGCCCCCGGGGGAGAGCAGTTCTTC. The encoded protein is CASSALAPGGEQFF. Drawing the rest from reference TRBV7-3 and TRBJ2-1, the complete variable domain is GAGVSQTPSNKVTEKGKYVELRCDPISGHTALYWYRQSLGQGPEFLIYFQGTGAADDSGLPNDRFFAVRPEGSVSTLKIQRTERGDSAVYLCASSALAPGGEQFFGPGTRLTVL.

The genes are TRBV19 and TRBJ1-5; perhaps TRBD1 as D (5 bases). The CDR3 is made up of 15 amino acids. Germline V gene data show CDR1 as LNHDA and CDR2 as SQIVND (reference sequence). The V gene lost 5 bases and the J gene lost 8 bases, with 19 bases spanning the gap. CDR3 loop: CASSVLERGVKPQHF. The CDR3 DNA follows: TGTGCCAGTAGTGTTCTAGAGAGGGGAGTAAAGCCCCAGCATTTT.

This clonotype was recorded many times. The V gene is TRBV2, the J gene TRBJ2-7; possible D gene TRBD1, 7 bases. The CDR3 loop spans 16 amino acids. Germline loops: CDR1 SNHLY, CDR2 FYNNEI. V lost 2 bases, J lost 2 bases, and 16 bases lay in between. CDR3 DNA sequence: TGTGCCAGCAGTGAAAACACAGGGGAGGTACCCTACGAGCAGTACTTC. Its translation is CASSENTGEVPYEQYF.

This clonotype came up many times. V usage is TRBV6-1 and J usage is TRBJ1-3; D call uncertain. Looked up from germline, CDR1 is MNHNS and CDR2 is SASEGT. The CDR3 spans 14 residues. V lost 4 bases and J lost 0, with 7 bases in between. CDR3 sequence reads: CASSGESSGNTIYF. In DNA, the CDR3 is TGTGCCAGCAGTGGGGAGAGCTCTGGAAACACCATATATTTT.

CDR3 sequence reads: CASSFRGREQYF. The CDR3, as DNA: TGTGCCAGCAGTTTCAGGGGGCGCGAGCAGTACTTC. This chain connects TRBV27 to TRBJ2-7; 8 bases fit TRBD1. CDR1 is MNHEY and CDR2 is SMNVEV in the germline V gene (reference sequence). The CDR3 totals 12 residues. V was pared by 3 bases and J by 6 bases, with 1 base of the junction left unmatched.

This clonotype came up a few times. The rearrangement joins TRBV6-6 to TRBJ2-1; D perhaps matches TRBD2 (6 bases). Trimming took 4 bases from V and 4 from J, leaving 14 bases between them. The CDR3 has 15 residues. CDR1 and CDR2 (germline): MNHNY, SVGAGI (reference sequence). The CDR3 region is CASSLGPGGYNEQFF. CDR3 bases: TGTGCCAGCAGTTTAGGACCTGGGGGGTACAATGAGCAGTTCTTC.

This clonotype has just a few counts. The V and J genes are TRBV4-1 and TRBJ2-5, with 11 bases matching TRBD2. V dropped 2 bases and J dropped 1; count of bases not matched to a gene: 3. The CDR3 totals 16 residues. CDR1 is MGHRA and CDR2 is YSYEKL in the germline V gene. CDR3 nucleotides: TGCGCCAGCAGCCAAACTAGCGGGGGAGTCCAAGAGACCCAGTACTTC. It codes for CASSQTSGGVQETQYF.

The chain is built from TRBV19 and TRBJ2-1; TRBD2 matches 7 bases. J gave up 2 bases and V 3 bases, and 10 bases lay outside the gene matches. Germline values: CDR1 LNHDA, CDR2 SQIVND (reference sequence). The CDR3 runs 17 residues. CDR3 in DNA: TGTGCCAGTAGTATGGATGGGGCGGGGGTCCCCTACAATGAGCAGTTCTTC. The encoded protein is CASSMDGAGVPYNEQFF.

This clonotype has just a few counts. This chain uses TRBV6-5 with TRBJ2-1, with 8 positions matching TRBD2. J gave up 7 bases and V 5 bases, and 7 bases lay outside the gene matches. Germline lookup yields CDR1 MNHEY and CDR2 SVGAGI. This CDR3 spans 14 amino acids. This CDR3 reads CASSPLAAKNEQFF. CDR3 DNA sequence: TGTGCCAGCAGTCCACTAGCGGCCAAGAATGAGCAGTTCTTC.

The chain links TRBV5-5 to TRBJ2-2; maybe TRBD1 (5 bases). The CDR3 is 13 residues long. Germline V gene sequence: CDR1 SGHKS, CDR2 YYEKEE (reference sequence). Trimming removed 5 bases at V and 5 bases at J, with 10 bases between. The CDR3 is CASRAGKTGELFF. CDR3 nucleotide sequence: TGTGCCAGCAGGGCAGGGAAAACCGGGGAGCTGTTTTTT.

The table lists this clonotype with many counts. J is TRBJ1-2 and V is TRBV27, with 10 bases identical to TRBD1. The CDR3 is 15 residues long. In germline, CDR1 is MNHEY, CDR2 SMNVEV (reference sequence). V dropped 4 bases and J dropped 2; count of bases not matched to a gene: 4. CDR3 coding DNA: TGTGCCAGCAGTTCCTGGACAGGGGGGAACTATGGCTACACCTTC. Protein: CASSSWTGGNYGYTF.